This TCR beta chain was documented in a study of OX40 agonist ivuxolimab in advanced cancers. CDR3 size: 15 residues. V gave up 5 bases and J gave up 5 bases; unmatched junction bases: 9. Germline-derived CDR1 and CDR2 are SGHTA and FQGNSA. TCRdb keeps only in-frame clones here, not all; method: immunoSEQ multiplex PCR. Here the sample spans some 60,000 clones, roughly nine tenths being singletons. The material was CD4+ or CD8+ T cells sorted from blood, obtained in a trial of the OX40 agonist ivuxolimab. The V call is TRBV7-2, the J call TRBJ2-3, with 8 bases matching TRBD2. The receptor's source is an adult with an advanced solid tumor such as melanoma, head and neck, liver or kidney cancer. This CDR3 is CASSREGGAGDTQYF. The CDR3, as DNA: TGTGCCAGCAGCCGGGAGGGGGGAGCGGGAGATACGCAGTATTTT.